This T cell receptor (beta chain) was recorded in a study of CD8+ T cells in alopecia areata. Treatment described: oral pan-JAK inhibitor, 5-10 mg twice daily. Alopecia areata patients had lesional scalp punch biopsies and peripheral blood taken from them. V lost 2 bases, J lost 4 bases, and 18 bases lay in between. This CDR3 contains 16 residues. Germline V gene lookup returns CDR1 MNHEY and CDR2 SVGAGI. As the sequencing template, cDNA was produced by extracting RNA and reverse transcribing it. Profiling relied on immunoSEQ multiplex PCR, and the TCRdb table lists in-frame clones only, not all of them. The top ten clones hold about 25% of a sample with 60,000 to 90,000 clones, around 66% of them seen once.

The TCR was taken from a human donor with alopecia areata. The starting material was CD8+ T cells sorted from blood, obtained at week 24, from a patient treated with tofacitinib. V and J are TRBV6-5 and TRBJ2-7, with D possibly matching TRBD1 (6 bases). CDR3 sequence reads: CASSYGPGQGIYEQYF. DNA of the CDR3: TGTGCCAGCAGTTACGGCCCCGGCCAGGGGATTTACGAGCAGTACTTC.